The source of this T cell receptor (beta chain) is a study of T cells in Graves' hyperthyroidism and ophthalmopathy. Study-level results: Among clonotypes expanded in thyroid above 0.001, most were also found in blood.

Regions amplified from RNA transcripts were the TCR beta CDR3 regions. In the first-round RT-PCR of the TCR CDR3, the HTBI primer set was used. Using its own MiXCR run on the multiplex PCR reads, TCRdb lists one record per CDR3 protein. Here the sample spans 250,000 to 300,000 distinct CDR3 sequences, roughly a fifth being singletons. Concerning this clonotype itself: Its cognate antigen is unknown.

Out of over 7.5 ml of fresh peripheral blood came the PBMCs. V was pared by 0 bases and J by 7 bases, with 5 bases of the junction left unmatched. This CDR3 has 16 amino acids. Germline CDR1 reads ENHRY; CDR2 reads SYGVKD. The clonotype originates from a man over 45 with Graves' ophthalmopathy. The V gene is TRBV10-3, the J gene TRBJ2-3; TRBD2 aligns across 12 bases. Sequencing was done on a sample of blood. As DNA, the CDR3 is TGTGCCATCAGTGAGTCGACTAGCGGGAGACCTTATACGCAGTATTTT. This gives the protein CAISESTSGRPYTQYF.